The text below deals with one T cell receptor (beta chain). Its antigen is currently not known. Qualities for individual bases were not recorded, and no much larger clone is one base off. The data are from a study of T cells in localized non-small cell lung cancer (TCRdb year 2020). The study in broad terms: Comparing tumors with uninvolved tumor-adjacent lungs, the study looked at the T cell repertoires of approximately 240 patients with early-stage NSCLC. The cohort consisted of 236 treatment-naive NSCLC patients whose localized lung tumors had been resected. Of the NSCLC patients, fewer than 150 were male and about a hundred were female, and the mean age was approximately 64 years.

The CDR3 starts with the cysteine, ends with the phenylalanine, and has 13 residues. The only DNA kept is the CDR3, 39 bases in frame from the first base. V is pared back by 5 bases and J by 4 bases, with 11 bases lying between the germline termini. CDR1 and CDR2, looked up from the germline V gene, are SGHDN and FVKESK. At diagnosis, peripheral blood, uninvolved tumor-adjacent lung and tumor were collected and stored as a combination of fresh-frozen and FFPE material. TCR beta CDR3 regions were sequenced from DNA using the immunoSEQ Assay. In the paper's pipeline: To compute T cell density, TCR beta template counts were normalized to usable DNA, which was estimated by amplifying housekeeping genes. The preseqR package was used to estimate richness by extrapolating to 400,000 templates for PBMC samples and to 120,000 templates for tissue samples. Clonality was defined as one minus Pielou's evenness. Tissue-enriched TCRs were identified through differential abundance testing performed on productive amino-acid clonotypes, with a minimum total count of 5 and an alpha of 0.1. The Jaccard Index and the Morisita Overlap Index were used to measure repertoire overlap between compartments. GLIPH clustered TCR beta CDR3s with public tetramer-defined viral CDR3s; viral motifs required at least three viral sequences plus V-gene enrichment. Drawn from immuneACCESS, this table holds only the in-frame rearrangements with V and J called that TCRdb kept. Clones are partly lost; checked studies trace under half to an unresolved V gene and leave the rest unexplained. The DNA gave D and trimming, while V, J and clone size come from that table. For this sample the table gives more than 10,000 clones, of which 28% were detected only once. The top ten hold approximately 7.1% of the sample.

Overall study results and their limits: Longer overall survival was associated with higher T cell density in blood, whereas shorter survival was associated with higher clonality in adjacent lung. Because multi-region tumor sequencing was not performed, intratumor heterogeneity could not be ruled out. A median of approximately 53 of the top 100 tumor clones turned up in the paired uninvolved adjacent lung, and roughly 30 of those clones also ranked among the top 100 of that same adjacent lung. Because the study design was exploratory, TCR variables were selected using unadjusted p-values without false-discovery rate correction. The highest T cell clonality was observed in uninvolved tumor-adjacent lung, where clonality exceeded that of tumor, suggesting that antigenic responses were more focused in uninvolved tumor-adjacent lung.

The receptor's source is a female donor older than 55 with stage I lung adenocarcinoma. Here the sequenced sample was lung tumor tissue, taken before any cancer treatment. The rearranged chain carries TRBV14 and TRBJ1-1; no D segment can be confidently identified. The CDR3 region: CASSFQTATEAFF. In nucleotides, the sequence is TGTGCCAGCAGCTTCCAGACGGCCACTGAAGCTTTCTTT.